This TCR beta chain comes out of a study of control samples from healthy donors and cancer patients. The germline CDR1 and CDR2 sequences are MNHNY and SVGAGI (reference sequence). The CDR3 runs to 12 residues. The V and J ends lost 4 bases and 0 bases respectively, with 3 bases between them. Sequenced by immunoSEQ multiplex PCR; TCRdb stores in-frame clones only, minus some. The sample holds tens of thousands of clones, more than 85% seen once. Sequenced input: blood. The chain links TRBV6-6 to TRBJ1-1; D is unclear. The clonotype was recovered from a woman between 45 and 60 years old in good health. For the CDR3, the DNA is TGTGCCAGCAGTTGGGTGAACACTGAAGCTTTCTTT. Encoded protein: CASSWVNTEAFF.